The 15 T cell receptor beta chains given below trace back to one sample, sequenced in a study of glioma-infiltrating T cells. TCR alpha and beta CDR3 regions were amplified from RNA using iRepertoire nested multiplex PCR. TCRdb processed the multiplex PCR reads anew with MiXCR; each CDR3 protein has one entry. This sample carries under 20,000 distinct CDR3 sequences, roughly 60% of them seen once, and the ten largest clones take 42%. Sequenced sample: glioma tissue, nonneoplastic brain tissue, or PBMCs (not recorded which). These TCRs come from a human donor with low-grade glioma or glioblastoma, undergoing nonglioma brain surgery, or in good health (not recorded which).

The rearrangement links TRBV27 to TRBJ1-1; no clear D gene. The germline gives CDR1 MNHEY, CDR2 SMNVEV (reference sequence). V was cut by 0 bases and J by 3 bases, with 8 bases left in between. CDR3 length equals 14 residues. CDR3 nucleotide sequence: TGTGCCAGCAGTTTATCTCCCAGTGACACTGAAGCTTTCTTT. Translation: CASSLSPSDTEAFF.

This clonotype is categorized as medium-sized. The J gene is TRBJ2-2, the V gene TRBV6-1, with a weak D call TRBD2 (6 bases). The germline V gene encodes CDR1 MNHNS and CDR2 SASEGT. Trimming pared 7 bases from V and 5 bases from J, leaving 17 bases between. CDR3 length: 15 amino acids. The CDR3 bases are TGTGCCAGCACCGCGGTCGGGGGAGGTACCGGGGAGCTGTTTTTT. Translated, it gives CASTAVGGGTGELFF.

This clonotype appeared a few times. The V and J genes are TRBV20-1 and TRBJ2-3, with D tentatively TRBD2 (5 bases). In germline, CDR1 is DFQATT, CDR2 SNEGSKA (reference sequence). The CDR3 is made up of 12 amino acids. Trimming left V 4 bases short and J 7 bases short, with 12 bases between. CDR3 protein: CSAKAGLNTQYF. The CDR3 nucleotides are TGCAGTGCTAAGGCGGGTTTGAATACGCAGTATTTT.

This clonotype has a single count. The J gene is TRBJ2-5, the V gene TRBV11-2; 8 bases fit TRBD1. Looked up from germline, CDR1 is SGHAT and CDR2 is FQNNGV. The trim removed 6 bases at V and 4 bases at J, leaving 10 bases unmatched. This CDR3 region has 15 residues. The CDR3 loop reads CASRLMTGDGETQYF. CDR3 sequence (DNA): TGTGCCAGCAGATTAATGACAGGGGATGGAGAGACCCAGTACTTC. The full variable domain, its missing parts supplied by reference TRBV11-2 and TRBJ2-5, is EAGVAQSPRYKIIEKRQSVAFWCNPISGHATLYWYQQILGQGPKLLIQFQNNGVVDDSQLPKDRFSAERLKGVDSTLKIQPAKLEDSAVYLCASRLMTGDGETQYFGPGTRLLVL.

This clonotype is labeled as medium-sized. CDR3 in amino acids: CASTIHQGQPQHF. In nucleotides, the CDR3 is TGTGCCAGCACCATACATCAGGGTCAGCCCCAGCATTTT. This rearrangement joins TRBV28 to TRBJ1-5; tentatively, D is TRBD1 (5 bases). The V end was cut by 7 bases, the J end by 6 bases, with 13 bases between. The CDR3 is made up of 13 amino acids. Germline loops: CDR1 MDHEN, CDR2 SYDVKM. Full variable domain (rest looked up from reference TRBV28 and TRBJ1-5): DVKVTQSSRYLVKRTGEKVFLECVQDMDHENMFWYRQDPGLGLRLIYFSYDVKMKEKGDIPEGYSVSREKKERFSLILESASTNQTSMYLCASTIHQGQPQHFGDGTRLSIL.

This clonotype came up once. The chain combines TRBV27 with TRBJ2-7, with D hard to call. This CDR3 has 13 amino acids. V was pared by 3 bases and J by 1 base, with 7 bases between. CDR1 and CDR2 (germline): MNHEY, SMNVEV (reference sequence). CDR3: CASSFSGSYEQYF. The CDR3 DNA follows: TGTGCCAGCAGTTTTTCTGGGTCCTACGAGCAGTACTTC.

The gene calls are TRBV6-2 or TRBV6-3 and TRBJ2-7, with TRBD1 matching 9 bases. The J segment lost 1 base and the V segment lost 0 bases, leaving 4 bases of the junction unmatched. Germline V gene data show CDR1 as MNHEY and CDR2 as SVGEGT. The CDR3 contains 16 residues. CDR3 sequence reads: CASSYSKGTGSYEQYF. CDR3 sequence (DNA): TGTGCCAGCAGTTACTCGAAGGGGACAGGGTCCTACGAGCAGTACTTC.

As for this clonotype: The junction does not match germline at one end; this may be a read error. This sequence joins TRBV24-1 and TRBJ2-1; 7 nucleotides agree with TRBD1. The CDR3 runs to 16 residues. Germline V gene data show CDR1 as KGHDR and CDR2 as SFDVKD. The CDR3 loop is CATSEGQSSSYNKQFF. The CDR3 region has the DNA TGTGCCACCAGTGAGGGACAGTCCAGCTCCTACAATAAGCAGTTCTTC.

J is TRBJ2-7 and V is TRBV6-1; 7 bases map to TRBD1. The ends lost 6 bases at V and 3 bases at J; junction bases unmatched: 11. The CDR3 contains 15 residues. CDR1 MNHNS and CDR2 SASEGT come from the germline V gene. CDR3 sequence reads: CASSGPGTAVYEQYF. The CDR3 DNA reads TGTGCCAGCAGCGGACCCGGGACAGCCGTCTACGAGCAGTACTTC.

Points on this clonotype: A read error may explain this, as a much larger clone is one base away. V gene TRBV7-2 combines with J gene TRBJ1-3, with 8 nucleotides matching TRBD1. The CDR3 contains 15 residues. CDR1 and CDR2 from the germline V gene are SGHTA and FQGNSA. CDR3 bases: TGTGCCAGCAGCACCTACCAGGGGGCAGGAAACACCGTATATTTT. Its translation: CASSTYQGAGNTVYF.

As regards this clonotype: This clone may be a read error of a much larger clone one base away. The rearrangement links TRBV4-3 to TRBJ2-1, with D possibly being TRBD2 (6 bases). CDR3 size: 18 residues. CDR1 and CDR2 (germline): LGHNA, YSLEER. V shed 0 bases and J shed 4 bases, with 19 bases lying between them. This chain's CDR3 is CASSQDRGGWRRYNEQFF. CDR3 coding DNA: TGCGCCAGCAGCCAAGATCGGGGAGGCTGGAGGAGGTACAATGAGCAGTTCTTC.

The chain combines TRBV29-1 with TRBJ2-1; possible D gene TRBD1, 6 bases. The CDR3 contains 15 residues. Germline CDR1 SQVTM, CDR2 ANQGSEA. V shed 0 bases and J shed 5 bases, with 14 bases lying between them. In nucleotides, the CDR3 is TGCAGCGTTGAAGATTTCAGGGGTCACAACAATGAGCAGTTCTTC. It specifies CSVEDFRGHNNEQFF.

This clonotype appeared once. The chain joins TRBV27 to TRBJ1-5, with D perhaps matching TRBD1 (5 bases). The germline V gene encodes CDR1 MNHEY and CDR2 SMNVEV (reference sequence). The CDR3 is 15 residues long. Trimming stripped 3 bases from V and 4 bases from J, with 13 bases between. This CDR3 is CASSLRQGMNQPQHF. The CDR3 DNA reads TGTGCCAGCAGTTTGAGGCAGGGAATGAATCAGCCCCAGCATTTT.

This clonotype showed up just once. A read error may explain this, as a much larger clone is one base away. The CDR3 here is CASSQGSPGNSYEQYF. CDR3 in DNA: TGCGCCAGCAGCCAAGGGAGTCCGGGAAACTCCTACGAGCAGTACTTC. The gene calls are TRBV4-1 and TRBJ2-7; weak D call: TRBD2 (5 bases). Germline CDR1 reads MGHRA; CDR2 reads YSYEKL. Trimming pared 1 base from V and 0 bases from J, leaving 13 bases between. This CDR3 region has 16 residues.

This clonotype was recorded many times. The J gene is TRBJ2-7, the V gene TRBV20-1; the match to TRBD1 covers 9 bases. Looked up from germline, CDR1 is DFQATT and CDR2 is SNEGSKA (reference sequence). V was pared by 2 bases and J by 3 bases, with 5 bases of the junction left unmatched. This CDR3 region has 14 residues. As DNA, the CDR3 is TGCAGTGCTAGACGTCCGGGACAGGGCTACGAGCAGTACTTC. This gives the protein CSARRPGQGYEQYF.